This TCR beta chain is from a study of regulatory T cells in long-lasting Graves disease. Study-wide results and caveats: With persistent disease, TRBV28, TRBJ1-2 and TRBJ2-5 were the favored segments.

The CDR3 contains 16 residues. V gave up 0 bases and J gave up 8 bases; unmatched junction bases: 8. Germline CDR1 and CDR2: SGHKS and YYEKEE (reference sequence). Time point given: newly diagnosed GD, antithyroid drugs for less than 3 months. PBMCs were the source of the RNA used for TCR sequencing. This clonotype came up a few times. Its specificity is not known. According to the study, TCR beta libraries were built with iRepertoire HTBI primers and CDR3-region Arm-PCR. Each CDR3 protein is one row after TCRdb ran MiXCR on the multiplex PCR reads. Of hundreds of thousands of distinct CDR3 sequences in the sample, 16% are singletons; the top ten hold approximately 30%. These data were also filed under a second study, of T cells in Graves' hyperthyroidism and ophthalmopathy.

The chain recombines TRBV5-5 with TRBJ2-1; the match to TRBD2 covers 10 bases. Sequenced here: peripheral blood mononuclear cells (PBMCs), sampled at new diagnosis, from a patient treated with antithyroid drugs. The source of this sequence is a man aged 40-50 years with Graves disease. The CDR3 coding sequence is TGTGCCAGCAGCTTGGGGACTAGCGGTTTCGTCGATGAGCAGTTCTTC. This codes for CASSLGTSGFVDEQFF.